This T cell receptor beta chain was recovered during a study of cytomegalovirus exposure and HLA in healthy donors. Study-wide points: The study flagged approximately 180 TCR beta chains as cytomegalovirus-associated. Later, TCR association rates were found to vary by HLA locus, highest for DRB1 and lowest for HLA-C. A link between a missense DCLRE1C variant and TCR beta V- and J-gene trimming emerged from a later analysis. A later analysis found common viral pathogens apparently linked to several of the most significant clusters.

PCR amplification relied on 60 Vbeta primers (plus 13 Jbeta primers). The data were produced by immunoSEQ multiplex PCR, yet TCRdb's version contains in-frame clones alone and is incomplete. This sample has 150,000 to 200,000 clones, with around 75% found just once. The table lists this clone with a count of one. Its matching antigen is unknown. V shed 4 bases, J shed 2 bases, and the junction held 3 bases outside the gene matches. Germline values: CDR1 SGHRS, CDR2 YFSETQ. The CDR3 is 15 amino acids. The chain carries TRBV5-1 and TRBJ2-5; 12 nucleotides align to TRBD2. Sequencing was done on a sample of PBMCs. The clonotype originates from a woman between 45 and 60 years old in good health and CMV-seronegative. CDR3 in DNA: TGCGCCAGCAGCCGGACTAGCGGGGTACAAGAGACCCAGTACTTC. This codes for CASSRTSGVQETQYF.